This TCR beta chain was identified during a study of a mutant IDH1 vaccine in newly diagnosed glioma. Study information: Sex distribution of treated patients was approximately 60% male and around 40% female; mean age was around 42 years.

Deletions cut 5 bases from V and 4 bases from J, with 12 bases between. Per germline, CDR1 SGHKS and CDR2 YYEKEE (reference sequence). The CDR3 has 13 amino acids. Repertoires were generated with immunoSEQ multiplex PCR, while TCRdb's copy carries only in-frame clones and drops some. The repertoire holds about 88,000 clones, with roughly 82% as singletons. The time point denotes: baseline, week 1 (first vaccination visit). Treatment indicated: pre-vaccination baseline after standard-of-care therapy. The donors' diagnosis was new WHO grade 3 or 4 astrocytoma that was IDH1-mutant and ATRX-lost. This clone is a singleton in its sample.

The rearrangement joins TRBV5-5 to TRBJ1-2, with D hard to call. Source: PBMCs, taken from a glioma patient treated with radiotherapy, temozolomide or both. The source is a man aged 35 to 55 with glioma. Some clones in this sample may be carry-over from other donors' samples. The CDR3 is CASSSQVSYGYTF. CDR3 nucleotide sequence: TGTGCCAGCAGTTCCCAGGTTAGCTATGGCTACACCTTC.